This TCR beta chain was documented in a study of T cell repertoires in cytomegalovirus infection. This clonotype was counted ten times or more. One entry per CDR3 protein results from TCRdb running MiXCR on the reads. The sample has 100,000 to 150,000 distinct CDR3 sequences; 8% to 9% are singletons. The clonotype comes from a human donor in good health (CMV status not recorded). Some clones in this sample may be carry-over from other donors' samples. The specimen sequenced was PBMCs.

The CDR3 DNA follows: TGTGCCAGCAGGGACGGACTAGCGGGGAACGGTGAGCAGTTCTTC. It yields the protein CASRDGLAGNGEQFF. The J gene is TRBJ2-1, the V gene TRBV2, with 12 bases matching TRBD2. J gave up 9 bases and V 6 bases, and 9 bases lay outside the gene matches. Per the germline V gene, CDR1 is SNHLY and CDR2 is FYNNEI. The CDR3 sequence is 15 residues long.